This TCR beta chain was profiled in a study of cytomegalovirus exposure and HLA in healthy donors (dated by TCRdb to between 2016 and 2019). At the level of the whole study: An earlier analysis of roughly 500 of the donors reported 250 to 300 Gb of sequence data and around 120 million unique TCR beta sequences from some 180 million T cells. Roughly five DR-DQ haplotypes were handled as single units for association and clustering, since linkage in the cohort was strong. To predict cytomegalovirus infection status, the study brought together high-throughput TCR immunosequencing, statistical association of individual TCRs with disease status, and machine learning. Typing coverage varied by locus: about 629-630 donors for A, B, C, DRB1 and DQB1; approximately 520 for DQA1; nearly 610 for DPA1; fewer than 480 for DPB1. Class I and class II HLA loci were covered by the typing at four-digit resolution. Of the 398 genotyped donors, approximately 81% were placed in the genetic ancestry cluster associated with self-reported Caucasian donors. The later analysis used no new phenotypic data to find candidate immune exposures, relying instead on TCR beta sequences and their occurrence across donors. All discovery cohort repertoires had been generated using a single sequencing platform. Donor age, sex, ethnicity and CMV serostatus were collected together with the repertoire data. In an earlier analysis of 500 to 650 of the donors, high-throughput TCR beta sequencing was used to judge whether each TCR beta V gene segment behaved as functional or pseudogenic. The study profiled the T cell repertoires of hundreds of subjects by immunosequencing and related them to cytomegalovirus serostatus. An early release covering just under 650 HLA-typed donors comprised about 300 gigabases of sequencing data and around 80 million unique TCR sequences. Besides the first cohort of approximately 710 subjects, a separate validation cohort made up of 120 different subjects was used. The study aimed to test whether signatures of past pathogen exposure could be identified by cataloging public T cell receptors. Among 398 genotyped donors of the cohort, an average of around 240,000 unique TCR beta nucleotide sequences were sequenced per donor, roughly 20% of them non-productive. A later genetic analysis used genome-wide SNP genotypes for about 60% of the roughly 700 donors, treating that subset as a discovery cohort. In a later analysis, previously published TCR beta repertoires from more than 500 donors were re-analyzed and high-resolution HLA genotyping was added so that TCR occurrence patterns could be studied.

A few counts support this clone. It has no known antigen specificity. No base qualities exist here, and no much larger clone lies one base off it. The cohort was made up of several hundred healthy bone marrow donors. All cohort members were sampled while nominally healthy, although unrecorded immune exposures were likely present. The donor tested CMV seronegative and was one of the 352 seronegative cohort members. A peripheral blood sample was provided by each donor, and peripheral blood mononuclear cells were used for TCR beta sequencing. Genomic DNA extraction from the blood cell samples was performed with the Qiagen DNeasy Blood Extraction Kit. Library prep was done by the immunoSEQ multiplex PCR assay. For the multiplex PCR, a mixture combining 60 forward primers for TCR Vbeta segments and 13 reverse primers for TCR Jbeta segments was used. The CDR3 region of rearranged TCR beta genes was amplified from genomic DNA by a multiplex PCR assay. The amplified TCR beta libraries were sequenced on the Illumina HiSeq System as 87-base-pair reads. The original methods were these. In a later analysis, tens of millions of unique TCR beta chains were counted across the roughly 610 repertoires, and about 10 million of these chains were shared by at least two donors. A nearest-neighbor algorithm error-corrected the raw reads and collapsed the reads into unique sequences, merging closely related sequences to remove PCR and sequencing errors. V, D and J gene segments were assigned by aligning CDR3 sequences to IMGT reference sequences. For a sequence to be retained, a match of at least six nucleotides to both a V gene segment and a J gene segment was required. A rearrangement was called productive if the CDR3 had no stop codons and remained in frame with V and J, and every other rearrangement was called non-productive. CDR3 was defined according to IMGT convention as the region running from the second conserved V-encoded cysteine to the conserved J-encoded phenylalanine. Sequences without an unambiguous match to a single V gene segment were excluded from the earlier analysis of about 600 of the donors. An earlier analysis of fewer than 750 of the donors classified V segments as functional when productive rearrangements were above 56.7% and as segregating when the standard deviation between donors was above 5%. A statistical classification framework was developed to diagnose cytomegalovirus status using the catalog of TCR beta chain sequences. In a later analysis, TCR nucleotide sequences were compared against IMGT/GENE-DB human TR gene sequences so that V and J genes could be assigned. In a later analysis, CDR3 sequences and most-parsimonious VDJ recombination scenarios were assigned using the TCRdist pipeline. In a later analysis, each TCR beta chain was defined by its CDR3 amino acid sequence together with its V-gene family, and reads without a unique V-gene family were excluded. To address suspected cross-contamination and a sequencing artifact, a later analysis removed roughly 580 highly shared, low-generation-probability nucleotide sequences. For each public chain, a later analysis derived a clonal expansion index from normalized ranks of inferred template counts within each repertoire. A later analysis computed generation probabilities with a VDJ recombination model fitted to out-of-frame rearrangements, and checked the results against IGoR. Hypergeometric tests were used in a later analysis to score TCR-TCR, TCR-HLA and TCR-CMV co-occurrence, with a repertoire-size bias correction applied to the TCR pairs. False discovery rates were estimated in a later analysis by permuting HLA or CMV assignments 20 times. In a later analysis, co-occurring TCRs were grouped with DBSCAN, and TCRdist sequence similarity was added when clustering was performed within HLA-allele-positive subsets. Repertoires with fewer than 30,000 or more than 120,000 public chains, plus five repertoires with anomalous nucleotide sharing, were excluded from co-occurrence clustering. Drawn from immuneACCESS, this table holds only the in-frame rearrangements with V and J called that TCRdb kept. Clones are partly lost; checked studies trace under half to an unresolved V gene and leave the rest unexplained. V and J calls plus clone size are reproduced from that table; the DNA served to infer D and trimming. The table for this sample lists some 140,000 clones; roughly 80% of them were counted only once. Roughly 2% of the sample comes from the top ten.

The CDR3 has 13 amino acids, counting the end cysteine and phenylalanine. Only the CDR3 DNA is retained, 39 bases long and in frame from the first base. V was cut back by 6 bases and J by 6 bases, leaving a gap of 14 bases between them. CDR1 and CDR2 (MNHNS, SASEGT) derive from the germline V gene. Paper-wide results and their limitations: In an earlier analysis of fewer than 700 of the donors, most TCR beta V segments appeared in productive rearrangements about 87% or about 30% of the time, broadly matching IMGT annotations. In a later analysis, the rate of TCR association differed among HLA loci, with DRB1 alleles having the most associated TCRs and HLA-C alleles having the fewest. At a false discovery rate of 0.05, a later analysis linked approximately 18,000 TCR beta sequences to specific HLA alleles. Because HLA typing was unavailable for some donors at each locus, only the typed subset was used in association tests. A further reported finding was that TCR beta sequences accurately predicted the HLA-A and HLA-B alleles for most subjects in the first cohort. Cytomegalovirus status was reported to be diagnosed by the classifier with high specificity and sensitivity in both the original and validation cohorts. In a later analysis, several top co-occurrence clusters were reported to appear linked to parvovirus B19, influenza, CMV and Epstein-Barr virus. Because counts were too low, seventeen rarely observed V segments, including chromosome 9 orphons, were excluded from the earlier analysis of 587 of the donors. A later genetic analysis associated a missense DCLRE1C variant with V-gene and J-gene trimming of TCR beta chains, and an independent cohort replicated the association. It was suggested by the authors that the approach could potentially be generalized to other disease states and immunological phenotypes. According to a later genetic analysis, donors in an Asian-associated ancestry cluster had fewer N-insertions in productive TCRs than the roughly 670-donor mean. In a later analysis, HLA-associated TCR beta chains showed more clonal expansion and lower generation probabilities than non-associated chains that were equally common. Only TCR beta chains were sequenced in this cohort, and the absence of alpha or paired-chain data limited detectable features. Presence/absence analyses assumed roughly uniform sequencing depth across donors, an assumption that may not hold. When HLA alleles, especially DR and DQ, strongly co-occurred, TCR associations were difficult to assign to individual alleles. For the cohort, immune exposure information was limited to CMV serostatus. A later analysis found that most CMV-associated TCR beta chains appeared HLA-restricted, with HLA associations seemingly driven largely by CMV exposure. Correlated functional status among segregating V segments might reflect linkage disequilibrium, but an unknown experimental factor could not be ruled out. The sequencing pipeline was judged likely to have produced a cluster of highly shared sequence variants as a technical artifact. Across donors, most TCR sequences were observed very rarely, whereas some public TCRs were present in many individuals. In vitro tests confirmed that a few of the cytomegalovirus-associated TCR beta chains recognize cytomegalovirus antigens. Some IMGT-functional V segments, including TRBV6-2 and TRBV6-3, could not be told apart with the 87-base-pair reads, so those segments were excluded. The study gave a list of some 150 TCR beta chains associated with cytomegalovirus.

The chain was built from TRBV6-1 and TRBJ1-2; the D gene is perhaps TRBD1, from 5 matching bases. This TCR was recovered from a man under 40 in good health and CMV-seronegative. What was sequenced was PBMCs. The sequenced DNA is TGTGCCAGCAGAGGGGACTGGTCGGATGGCTACACCTTC. Its protein is CASRGDWSDGYTF.